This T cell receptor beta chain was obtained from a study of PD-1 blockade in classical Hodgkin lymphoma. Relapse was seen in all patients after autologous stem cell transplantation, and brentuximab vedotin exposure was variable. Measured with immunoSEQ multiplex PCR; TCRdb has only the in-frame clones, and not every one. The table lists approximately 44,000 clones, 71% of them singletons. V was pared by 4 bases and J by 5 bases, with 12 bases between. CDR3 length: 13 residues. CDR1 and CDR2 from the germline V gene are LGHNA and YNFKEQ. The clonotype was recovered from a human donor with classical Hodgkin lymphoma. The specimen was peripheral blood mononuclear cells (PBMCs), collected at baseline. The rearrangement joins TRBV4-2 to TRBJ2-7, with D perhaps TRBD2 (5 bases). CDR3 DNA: TGTGCCAGCAGCCCTCCCCCGCGGGACGAGCAGTACTTC. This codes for CASSPPPRDEQYF.